Presented here are 28 T cell receptor beta chains from one specimen sequenced in a study of T cell responses to AZD1222 COVID-19 vaccine. Data came from immunoSEQ multiplex PCR; TCRdb stores just in-frame clones and leaves some out. This sample has 75,000 to 90,000 clones, with approximately 90% found just once. The material was peripheral blood, obtained 28 days after the second AZD1222 dose. The source of these receptors is an adult who received the AZD1222 COVID-19 vaccine.

This clone was detected once. The chain carries TRBV10-3 and TRBJ1-1; D ambiguous. CDR3 length equals 13 residues. CDR1 is ENHRY and CDR2 is SYGVKD in the germline V gene. Between the trimmed V and J ends, which lost 6 bases and 1 base, there was a span of 9 bases. The CDR3 DNA follows: TGTGCCATCAGAGTAGGGAGGAACACTGAAGCTTTCTTT. Translated, it gives CAIRVGRNTEAFF.

The chain recombines TRBV9 with TRBJ1-4, with D hard to call. The CDR3 sequence is 14 residues long. The ends were cut back, 0 bases at V and 4 bases at J, with 7 bases in the middle. Germline values: CDR1 SGDLS, CDR2 YYNGEE. DNA of the CDR3: TGTGCCAGCAGCGTAGGGGATCATAATGAAAAACTGTTTTTT. Translation: CASSVGDHNEKLFF. The variable domain in full, completed from reference TRBV9 and TRBJ1-4, reads DSGVTQTPKHLITATGQRVTLRCSPRSGDLSVYWYQQSLDQGLQFLIQYYNGEERAKGNILERFSAQQFPDLHSELNLSSLELGDSALYFCASSVGDHNEKLFFGSGTQLSVL.

The rearrangement uses TRBV28 and TRBJ1-2, with 10 bases fitting TRBD1. The CDR3 sequence is 14 residues long. V was pared by 5 bases and J by 6 bases, with 6 bases of the junction left unmatched. CDR1 MDHEN and CDR2 SYDVKM come from the germline V gene. The CDR3 loop is CASSPNDRGHGYTF. The CDR3 DNA is TGTGCCAGCAGTCCTAACGACAGGGGGCATGGCTACACCTTC.

This chain connects TRBV27 to TRBJ1-1, with 9 bases fitting TRBD1. This CDR3 comprises 13 residues. V was pared by 6 bases and J by 1 base, with 0 bases of the junction left unmatched. The V gene's germline CDR1 is MNHEY and CDR2 SMNVEV (reference sequence). CDR3: CASRGQGNTEAFF. In DNA form, the CDR3 reads TGTGCCAGCAGGGGACAGGGGAACACTGAAGCTTTCTTT.

V usage is TRBV9 and J usage is TRBJ1-1; 11 positions match TRBD1. In germline, CDR1 is SGDLS, CDR2 YYNGEE. This CDR3 has 16 amino acids. Trimming at V came to 4 bases and at J to 0 bases, leaving 5 bases not matched to a gene. The DNA for the CDR3 is TGTGCCAGCAGCATCGGGACAGGGGGTATGAACACTGAAGCTTTCTTT. Translated, it gives CASSIGTGGMNTEAFF.

The rearrangement joins TRBV7-9 to TRBJ2-7; tentatively, D is TRBD2 (6 bases). The length of the CDR3 is 14 residues. The V gene lost 1 base and the J gene lost 4 bases, with 11 bases spanning the gap. Germline-derived CDR1 and CDR2 are SEHNR and FQNEAQ (reference sequence). This CDR3 is CASSLEGRWYEQYF. CDR3 nucleotide sequence: TGTGCCAGCAGCTTAGAGGGGAGGTGGTACGAGCAGTACTTC. The whole variable domain, filled in from reference TRBV7-9 and TRBJ2-7, reads DTGVSQNPRHKITKRGQNVTFRCDPISEHNRLYWYRQTLGQGPEFLTYFQNEAQLEKSRLLSDRFSAERPKGSFSTLEIQRTEQGDSAMYLCASSLEGRWYEQYFGPGTRLTVT.

This clone was seen a handful of times. J is TRBJ1-4 and V is TRBV15, with a possible D match to TRBD1 (5 bases). Deletions cut 4 bases from V and 10 bases from J, with 13 bases between. This CDR3 has 13 residues. Germline V gene lookup returns CDR1 LNHNV and CDR2 YYDKDF (reference sequence). The CDR3 reads CATSKIGAGKLFF. Here the CDR3 DNA reads TGTGCCACCAGCAAAATAGGGGCAGGAAAACTGTTTTTT.

This clone was detected only once. The V call is TRBV3-1 (or the pseudogene TRBV3-2), the J call TRBJ2-1; 8 nucleotides agree with TRBD2. The CDR3 is 16 amino acids. Looked up from germline, CDR1 is LGHDT and CDR2 is YNNKEL (reference sequence). With V trimmed by 0 bases and J by 8 bases, 9 bases remained unmatched. The DNA of the CDR3 is TGTGCCAGCAGCCAAGATGAGGCTAGCGGGTTAGATGAGCAGTTCTTC. Its translation is CASSQDEASGLDEQFF.

On this clone itself: Its ends do not fully match the called genes, so a read error is possible. The V call is TRBV9, the J call TRBJ2-2; TRBD1 matches 8 bases. The CDR3 loop spans 13 amino acids. Germline CDR1 is SGDLS and CDR2 is YYNGEE. CDR3 loop: CASSPPLQGGLFF. The CDR3 bases are TGTGCCAGCAGCCCACCTCTACAGGGGGGGCTGTTTTTT.

CDR3 in amino acids: CASGGVAPPGFADTQYF. As DNA, the CDR3 is TGTGCCAGCGGGGGGGTGGCCCCGCCGGGGTTCGCAGATACGCAGTATTTT. The rearrangement uses TRBV27 and TRBJ2-3; 7 positions match TRBD2. This CDR3 spans 17 amino acids. From germline, CDR1 is MNHEY and CDR2 SMNVEV (reference sequence). With 8 bases clipped from V and 4 bases from J, the junction kept 18 bases outside the gene matches.

The chain recombines TRBV27 with TRBJ2-1; D may be TRBD2 (5 bases). Trimming removed 4 bases from V and 7 bases from J, with 23 bases in between. Germline lookup yields CDR1 MNHEY and CDR2 SMNVEV (reference sequence). CDR3 length: 17 residues. The CDR3 loop reads CASSSPARSGVGNEQFF. DNA for the CDR3: TGTGCCAGCAGTTCTCCCGCTCGTTCCGGGGTGGGGAATGAGCAGTTCTTC.

This clone was seen just once. The chain combines TRBV27 with TRBJ2-1; no definite D call. The CDR3 covers 15 residues. Germline assignment: CDR1 MNHEY and CDR2 SMNVEV (reference sequence). V shed 7 bases and J shed 3 bases, with 16 bases lying between them. DNA of the CDR3: TGTGCCAGCACCCACCAGCGAAATGACTACAATGAGCAGTTCTTC. Amino acids: CASTHQRNDYNEQFF.

This clone appeared once. The CDR3 region is CASSLEWHYNEQFF. Written as DNA, the CDR3 is TGTGCCAGCAGCTTAGAATGGCACTACAATGAGCAGTTCTTC. The genes are TRBV7-9 and TRBJ2-1; D unresolved. This CDR3 region has 14 residues. Trimming removed 1 base at V and 3 bases at J, with 7 bases between. Germline lookup yields CDR1 SEHNR and CDR2 FQNEAQ (reference sequence).

The chain employs TRBV6-5 and TRBJ2-1; 8 bases align to TRBD1. The CDR3 runs 15 residues. Germline V lookup: CDR1 MNHEY, CDR2 SVGAGI. Trimming cost V 4 bases and J 0 bases; bases outside gene matches: 2. CDR3 loop: CASSSGTGSYNEQFF. CDR3 bases: TGTGCCAGCAGTTCCGGGACAGGCTCCTACAATGAGCAGTTCTTC.

The rearrangement joins TRBV6-2 or TRBV6-3 to TRBJ2-1; 7 bases match TRBD1. Trimming cost V 0 bases and J 8 bases; bases outside gene matches: 7. The CDR3 is 15 amino acids. Germline assignment: CDR1 MNHEY and CDR2 SVGEGT. The CDR3 region is CASSYSDRVFDEQFF. As DNA, the CDR3 is TGTGCCAGCAGTTACTCCGACAGGGTGTTTGATGAGCAGTTCTTC.

This clone has only one observation. The V gene is TRBV14, the J gene TRBJ2-7, with 8 bases lining up with TRBD1. The CDR3 sequence is 14 residues long. In germline, CDR1 is SGHDN, CDR2 FVKESK. The V segment lost 3 bases and the J segment 0 bases; nucleotides outside the gene matches: 1. The CDR3, as DNA: TGTGCCAGCAGCCATACAGGGGGCTCCTACGAGCAGTACTTC. This codes for CASSHTGGSYEQYF.

CDR3 loop: CASSLEGVGSSYNEQFF. CDR3 bases: TGCGCCAGCAGCTTGGAAGGTGTCGGGTCCTCCTACAATGAGCAGTTCTTC. J is TRBJ2-1 and V is TRBV5-1; D unresolved. The V gene's germline CDR1 is SGHRS and CDR2 YFSETQ. Deletions cut 0 bases from V and 0 bases from J, with 13 bases between. The CDR3 length is 17 residues.

This clone was recorded once. This chain connects TRBV30 to TRBJ1-5; D perhaps matches TRBD1 (5 bases). The CDR3 length is 13 residues. Germline CDR1 GTSNPN, CDR2 SVGIG (reference sequence). V dropped 0 bases and J dropped 8 bases, with 11 bases sitting between them. The CDR3 sequence: CAWSVRRDEPQHF. The CDR3 DNA follows: TGTGCCTGGAGTGTACGAAGGGACGAGCCCCAGCATTTT.

The chain is built from TRBV7-2 and TRBJ2-5, with 8 bases that match TRBD1. The CDR3 covers 14 residues. The V segment lost 3 bases and the J segment 4 bases; nucleotides outside the gene matches: 4. Germline CDR1 and CDR2: SGHTA and FQGNSA. CDR3 region: CASSFRRGLETQYF. The CDR3 nucleotides are TGTGCCAGCAGCTTCCGCAGGGGGCTAGAGACCCAGTACTTC.

This clone was counted only a few times. The chain combines TRBV4-1 with TRBJ1-5; no clear D. Per the germline V gene, CDR1 is MGHRA and CDR2 is YSYEKL. Trimming shortened V by 0 bases and J by 2 bases, and 2 bases separated the two germline ends. The CDR3 extends over 13 amino acids. CDR3 bases: TGCGCCAGCAGCCAAGAGCGCAATCAGCCCCAGCATTTT. Protein: CASSQERNQPQHF.

The chain links TRBV5-1 to TRBJ2-7; maybe TRBD1 (6 bases). V was trimmed by 0 bases and J by 3 bases, leaving 16 bases between them. The length of the CDR3 is 16 residues. The germline V gene encodes CDR1 SGHRS and CDR2 YFSETQ. The CDR3 nucleotides are TGCGCCAGCAGCTTGGGTGTGCCGGGACAAAGCTACGAGCAGTACTTC. It is translated as CASSLGVPGQSYEQYF.

This rearrangement joins TRBV4-1 to TRBJ1-2; TRBD1 matches 8 bases. Germline trimming cut 4 bases from V and 6 bases from J; bases unmatched to any gene: 4. CDR3 length: 13 residues. CDR1 MGHRA and CDR2 YSYEKL come from the germline V gene. The CDR3 nucleotides are TGCGCCAGCAGCCGGCAGGACAGGGATGGCTACACCTTC. Encoded protein: CASSRQDRDGYTF.

V gene TRBV28 combines with J gene TRBJ2-7; 8 bases align to TRBD1. The junction had 5 bases not matched to a gene; V was cut back by 5 bases and J by 2 bases. This CDR3 is 14 amino acids long. The germline gives CDR1 MDHEN, CDR2 SYDVKM. This CDR3 is CASSTQGGAYEQYF. In DNA form, the CDR3 reads TGTGCCAGCAGTACACAGGGGGGTGCCTACGAGCAGTACTTC.

The genes are TRBV10-3 and TRBJ1-1, with TRBD1 as a possible D gene (5 bases). The CDR3 has 20 residues. The germline V and J ends were trimmed by 3 bases and 4 bases, with 30 bases remaining between them. CDR1 and CDR2 from the germline V gene are ENHRY and SYGVKD. CDR3: CAISDSVGWGTGTEVTEAFF. In DNA, the CDR3 is TGTGCCATCAGTGATTCAGTAGGATGGGGGACGGGAACAGAGGTCACTGAAGCTTTCTTT.

V usage is TRBV2 and J usage is TRBJ2-5, with TRBD2 as a possible D gene (5 bases). Germline-derived CDR1 and CDR2 are SNHLY and FYNNEI. There are 13 residues in the CDR3. The V and J ends lost 2 bases and 7 bases respectively, with 11 bases between them. In DNA, the CDR3 is TGTGCCAGCAGTGAATCTGAGGGTGGGACCCAGTACTTC. Translation gives CASSESEGGTQYF.

This clone was recorded only once. V gene TRBV7-2 combines with J gene TRBJ2-1; 8 nucleotides align to TRBD2. The J segment lost 9 bases and the V segment lost 1 base, leaving 11 bases of the junction unmatched. The CDR3 extends over 16 amino acids. From germline, CDR1 is SGHTA and CDR2 FQGNSA. CDR3 sequence (DNA): TGTGCCAGCAGCTTAGTGGGTAGCGGGAACTCGGGTGAGCAGTTCTTC. It translates to CASSLVGSGNSGEQFF.

This chain links TRBV4-2 with TRBJ2-7; 12 nucleotides align to TRBD2. V lost 4 bases, J lost 3 bases, and 1 base stayed unmatched. Germline assignment: CDR1 LGHNA and CDR2 YNFKEQ. CDR3 length equals 14 residues. Here the CDR3 reads CASSPSGRDYEQYF. CDR3 in DNA: TGTGCCAGCAGCCCTAGCGGGAGGGACTACGAGCAGTACTTC.

V gene TRBV28 combines with J gene TRBJ2-2, with 8 bases that match TRBD2. J lost 2 bases, V lost 10 bases, and 6 bases had no gene match. There are 14 residues in the CDR3. Germline V lookup: CDR1 MDHEN, CDR2 SYDVKM. CDR3 coding DNA: TGTGCCATCCGAGCGGGAGCCAACACCGGGGAGCTGTTTTTT. Translation: CAIRAGANTGELFF.